What follows describes a single T cell receptor beta chain. This sample is drawn from a study of cytomegalovirus exposure and HLA in healthy donors. Produced via immunoSEQ multiplex PCR; TCRdb's table is partial and in-frame only. The sample carries 65,000 to 80,000 clones, 94% recorded once. CDR1 is LNHNV and CDR2 is YYDKDF in the germline V gene (reference sequence). The CDR3 contains 14 residues. V was cut by 5 bases and J by 2 bases, with 10 bases left in between. Sample: PBMCs. V usage is TRBV15 and J usage is TRBJ1-5, with D tentatively TRBD1 (5 bases). The receptor comes from a woman aged 18 to 35 in good health and CMV-seropositive. The CDR3 DNA follows: TGTGCCACCAGCGCGGGGGGGGGCAATCAGCCCCAGCATTTT. Its translation is CATSAGGGNQPQHF.